The T cell receptor beta chain described here comes from a study of long-term antiretroviral therapy in people with HIV. Overall study results and limits: The blood, collected between the mid-2000s and the late 2010s, was possibly taken under older ART regimens.

Trimming at V came to 3 bases and at J to 6 bases, leaving 8 bases not matched to a gene. The length of the CDR3 is 14 residues. Germline CDR1 is MNHEY and CDR2 is SMNVEV (reference sequence). Treatment locations for all participants with HIV were in the United States. Survey-level resolution applied to immunoSEQ assay v3.0. Using immunoSEQ multiplex PCR, the repertoire was profiled, and TCRdb retains in-frame clones only, with some absent. The repertoire holds approximately 17,000 clones, with around 81% as singletons. This clone was seen a single time. Its antigen is unknown. The specimen comprised unsorted PBMCs, sampled 0.1 years before starting antiretroviral therapy. This TCR came from a man younger than 35 with HIV. This rearrangement joins TRBV27 to TRBJ2-7; 7 bases are shared with TRBD1. CDR3 loop: CASSFGQAILEQYF. DNA of the CDR3: TGTGCCAGCAGTTTTGGACAGGCTATCCTCGAGCAGTACTTC.